Below are 14 T cell receptor beta chains sequenced from a single sample in a study of long-term antiretroviral therapy in people with HIV. Running of the v3.0 immunoSEQ assay took place at survey level. The repertoire was sequenced with immunoSEQ multiplex PCR; TCRdb's copy has only in-frame clones and lacks some. The sample holds 29,000 or so clones, over 85% seen once. Sequencing was performed on unsorted PBMCs, taken approximately 6.5 years after starting antiretroviral therapy. The source of these receptors is a woman in her forties with HIV.

CDR3 bases: TGTGCCAGCAGTGCCGGGCCTTTTAATGAAGCTTTCTTT. Its translation: CASSAGPFNEAFF. The chain recombines TRBV2 with TRBJ1-1; no clear D. The germline V gene encodes CDR1 SNHLY and CDR2 FYNNEI. Deletions cut 4 bases from V and 7 bases from J, with 13 bases between. The CDR3 is made up of 13 amino acids.

Details on this clone: The same CDR3 also results from other DNA sequences found in this sample. J is TRBJ1-4 and V is TRBV30; D is undetermined. CDR1 is GTSNPN, CDR2 SVGIG, per germline (reference sequence). The CDR3 runs to 11 residues. V shed 1 base and J shed 8 bases, with 5 bases lying between them. CDR3 protein: CAWSGLEKLFF. The CDR3 DNA sequence: TGTGCCTGGAGTGGACTGGAAAAACTGTTTTTT.

The chain combines TRBV7-2 with TRBJ1-1; TRBD1 might be the D (5 bases). The germline gives CDR1 SGHTA, CDR2 FQGNSA. This CDR3 region has 13 residues. V shed 5 bases and J shed 2 bases, with 9 bases lying between them. The DNA of the CDR3 is TGTGCCAGCAGCCCGGGACGAAACACTGAAGCTTTCTTT. Its translation: CASSPGRNTEAFF.

This chain links TRBV5-1 with TRBJ2-5; D unclear. Trimming removed 0 bases at V and 4 bases at J, with 16 bases between. Germline CDR1 SGHRS, CDR2 YFSETQ. The CDR3 is made up of 16 amino acids. CDR3 DNA sequence: TGCGCCAGCAGCTTGGCCCGGGCCCCGTCTCGAGAGACCCAGTACTTC. This encodes CASSLARAPSRETQYF.

V is TRBV29-1 and J is TRBJ1-5, with TRBD1 matching 7 bases. The CDR3 sequence is 14 residues long. The ends lost 6 bases at V and 4 bases at J; junction bases unmatched: 9. Germline-derived CDR1 and CDR2 are SQVTM and ANQGSEA. CDR3 DNA: TGCAGCGTCGCCGGGACAGATCCTAATCAGCCCCAGCATTTT. It translates to CSVAGTDPNQPQHF.

In this sample, this clone turned up once. The chain couples TRBV4-1 to TRBJ1-5; D possibly corresponds to TRBD1 (6 bases). The germline CDR1 and CDR2 sequences are MGHRA and YSYEKL. V was pared by 0 bases and J by 9 bases, with 15 bases between. This CDR3 has 15 residues. The CDR3 sequence is CASSQDGGGRRPQHF. CDR3 bases: TGCGCCAGCAGCCAAGACGGGGGGGGGCGGCGGCCCCAGCATTTT.

The V call is TRBV6-5, the J call TRBJ2-3; perhaps TRBD2 as D (7 bases). Germline loops: CDR1 MNHEY, CDR2 SVGAGI. The V end lost 2 bases, the J end lost 0 bases, and 12 bases lay between the germline ends. The CDR3 is 16 residues long. Here the CDR3 reads CASSYPGGPSTDTQYF. The DNA for the CDR3 is TGTGCCAGCAGTTACCCCGGGGGGCCTAGCACAGATACGCAGTATTTT.

CDR3 loop: CASSGGQSPTYEQYF. CDR3 bases: TGTGCCAGCAGTGGGGGACAGTCCCCCACCTACGAGCAGTACTTC. The gene calls are TRBV6-1 and TRBJ2-7, with 7 bases that match TRBD1. The V segment lost 4 bases and the J segment 2 bases; nucleotides outside the gene matches: 8. Per germline, CDR1 MNHNS and CDR2 SASEGT. The CDR3 extends over 15 amino acids.

The J gene is TRBJ1-3, the V gene TRBV30; D is undetermined. The germline V and J ends were trimmed by 4 bases and 0 bases, with 4 bases remaining between them. The germline V gene encodes CDR1 GTSNPN and CDR2 SVGIG (reference sequence). This CDR3 is 12 amino acids long. The CDR3 DNA follows: TGTGCCTGGAACCCCTCTGGAAACACCATATATTTT. It yields the protein CAWNPSGNTIYF.

This chain links TRBV6-5 with TRBJ1-1; TRBD1 might be the D (6 bases). Germline loops: CDR1 MNHEY, CDR2 SVGAGI. This CDR3 is built from 15 residues. Trimming took 0 bases from V and 2 from J, leaving 10 bases between them. As DNA, the CDR3 is TGTGCCAGCAGTTACTCAGCGACAGGTAACACTGAAGCTTTCTTT. The encoded protein is CASSYSATGNTEAFF.

V is TRBV10-3 and J is TRBJ1-1; no clear D gene. Germline assignment: CDR1 ENHRY and CDR2 SYGVKD. The CDR3 is 14 amino acids. V shed 7 bases and J shed 2 bases, with 14 bases lying between them. CDR3 residues: CAINRERSNTEAFF. CDR3 bases: TGTGCCATCAACCGAGAACGAAGTAACACTGAAGCTTTCTTT.

The chain carries TRBV5-1 and TRBJ1-5; D gene unclear. Trimming took 4 bases from V and 0 from J, leaving 14 bases between them. CDR3 length: 16 residues. Germline V lookup: CDR1 SGHRS, CDR2 YFSETQ. The CDR3 protein is CASSGGLGFSNQPQHF. The CDR3 DNA reads TGCGCCAGCAGCGGTGGATTGGGGTTTAGCAATCAGCCCCAGCATTTT.

This clone was detected only once. CDR3 sequence (DNA): TGCAGCGTTGATGGGACAGTCGATGGCTACACCTTC. The encoded protein is CSVDGTVDGYTF. The chain combines TRBV29-1 with TRBJ1-2; 7 bases fit TRBD1. V lost 3 bases and J lost 6; bases outside the gene matches: 4. CDR3 length: 12 amino acids. Germline loops: CDR1 SQVTM, CDR2 ANQGSEA. Full variable domain (outside the CDR3, taken from reference TRBV29-1 and TRBJ1-2): SAVISQKPSRDICQRGTSLTIQCQVDSQVTMMFWYRQQPGQSLTLIATANQGSEATYESGFVIDKFPISRPNLTFSTLTVSNMSPEDSSIYLCSVDGTVDGYTFGSGTRLTVV.

V and J are TRBV7-8 and TRBJ1-2; D remains unclear. The CDR3 totals 11 residues. Germline V gene data show CDR1 as SGHVS and CDR2 as FQNEAQ. V was cut by 5 bases and J by 11 bases, with 12 bases left in between. The CDR3 loop reads CASSTGHKYTF. The DNA of the CDR3 is TGTGCCAGCAGCACGGGCCATAAATACACCTTC.